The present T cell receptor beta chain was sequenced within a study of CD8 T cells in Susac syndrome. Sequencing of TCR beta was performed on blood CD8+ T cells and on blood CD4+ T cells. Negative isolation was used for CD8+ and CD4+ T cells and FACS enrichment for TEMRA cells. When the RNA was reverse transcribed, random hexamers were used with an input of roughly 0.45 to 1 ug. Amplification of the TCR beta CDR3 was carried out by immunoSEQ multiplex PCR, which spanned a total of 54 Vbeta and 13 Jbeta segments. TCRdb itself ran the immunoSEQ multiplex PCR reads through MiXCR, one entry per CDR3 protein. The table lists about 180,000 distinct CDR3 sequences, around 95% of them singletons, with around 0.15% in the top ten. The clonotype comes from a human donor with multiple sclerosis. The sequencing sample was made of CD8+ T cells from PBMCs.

CDR3: CASSLSRTGSHQPQHF. The CDR3 DNA reads as TGTGCCAGCAGTTTATCAAGGACAGGGTCCCATCAGCCCCAGCATTTT. The rearrangement uses TRBV27 and TRBJ1-5, with 8 bases fitting TRBD1. Germline V CDR1 and CDR2: MNHEY, SMNVEV (reference sequence). V gave up 0 bases and J gave up 5 bases; unmatched junction bases: 6. CDR3 length: 16 amino acids.